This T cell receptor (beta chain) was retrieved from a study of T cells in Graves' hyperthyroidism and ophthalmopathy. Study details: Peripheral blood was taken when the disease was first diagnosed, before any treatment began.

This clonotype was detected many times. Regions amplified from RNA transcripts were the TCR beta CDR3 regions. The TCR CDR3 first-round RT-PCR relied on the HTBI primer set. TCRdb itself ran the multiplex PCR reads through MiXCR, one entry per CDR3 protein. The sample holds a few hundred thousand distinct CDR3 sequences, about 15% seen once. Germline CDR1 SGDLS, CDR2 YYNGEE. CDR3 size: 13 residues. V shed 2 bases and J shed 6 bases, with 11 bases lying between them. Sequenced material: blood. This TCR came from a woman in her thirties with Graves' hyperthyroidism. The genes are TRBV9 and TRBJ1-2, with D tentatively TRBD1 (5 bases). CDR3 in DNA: TGTGCCAGCAGCGTGGGGGGGGGAGATGGCTACACCTTC. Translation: CASSVGGGDGYTF. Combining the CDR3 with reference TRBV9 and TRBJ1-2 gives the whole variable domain DSGVTQTPKHLITATGQRVTLRCSPRSGDLSVYWYQQSLDQGLQFLIQYYNGEERAKGNILERFSAQQFPDLHSELNLSSLELGDSALYFCASSVGGGDGYTFGSGTRLTVV.